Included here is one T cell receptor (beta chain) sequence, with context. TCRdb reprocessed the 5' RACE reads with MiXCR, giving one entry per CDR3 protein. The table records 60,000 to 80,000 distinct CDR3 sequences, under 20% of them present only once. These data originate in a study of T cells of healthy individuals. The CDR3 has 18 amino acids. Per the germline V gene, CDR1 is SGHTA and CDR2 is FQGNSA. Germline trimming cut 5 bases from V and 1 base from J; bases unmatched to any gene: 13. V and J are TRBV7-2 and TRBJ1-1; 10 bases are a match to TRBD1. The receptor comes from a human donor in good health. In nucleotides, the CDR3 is TGTGCCAGCAGCCCCCGGGACAGGGGCGGTTCAAGGAACACTGAAGCTTTCTTT. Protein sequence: CASSPRDRGGSRNTEAFF.